Shown below are 23 T cell receptor beta chains from a single sample sequenced in a study of T cells after yellow fever vaccination. Each CDR3 protein is one row after TCRdb ran MiXCR on the 5' RACE reads. The sample lists 500,000 to 650,000 distinct CDR3 sequences; roughly 12% were seen once. Sequenced material: PBMCs, taken on the day of the yellow fever booster vaccination. These TCRs come from a man aged 25 to 45 who received the YFV17D yellow fever vaccine.

The rearrangement links TRBV9 to TRBJ2-6, with no clear D. V was shortened by 4 bases and J by 2 bases, with 7 bases between the two germline ends. Looked up from germline, CDR1 is SGDLS and CDR2 is YYNGEE. The CDR3 totals 14 residues. The CDR3 loop is CASSPVPGANVLTF. In nucleotides, the CDR3 is TGTGCCAGCAGCCCTGTTCCTGGGGCCAACGTCCTGACTTTC.

The chain employs TRBV20-1 and TRBJ2-3; 7 bases align to TRBD2. V lost 0 bases to trimming and J lost 15 bases; unmatched junction nucleotides: 9. The CDR3 runs 12 residues. From germline, CDR1 is DFQATT and CDR2 SNEGSKA (reference sequence). The CDR3 spells CSARDVLAVHYF. The CDR3 nucleotides are TGCAGTGCTAGAGATGTGCTAGCGGTCCACTATTTT.

In this sample, this clonotype turned up a few times. The rearrangement uses TRBV20-1 and TRBJ2-2, with D maybe TRBD1 (5 bases). The CDR3 runs to 14 residues. Germline assignment: CDR1 DFQATT and CDR2 SNEGSKA (reference sequence). Trimming removed 5 bases at V and 1 base at J, with 11 bases between. Here the CDR3 DNA reads TGCAGTGCTGCCGACAGTCTGAACACCGGGGAGCTGTTTTTT. Protein sequence: CSAADSLNTGELFF.

This clonotype appeared a few times. V and J are TRBV3-1 and TRBJ2-7; TRBD2 matches at 9 bases. From germline, CDR1 is LGHDT and CDR2 YNNKEL (reference sequence). V trimming: 4 bases; J trimming: 4 bases; junction bases outside the gene matches: 14. The CDR3 loop spans 17 amino acids. The CDR3 protein is CASSRGAFMAGGYEQYF. Written as DNA, the CDR3 is TGTGCCAGCAGCCGAGGGGCATTTATGGCGGGAGGGTACGAGCAGTACTTC.

Written as DNA, the CDR3 is TGCGCCAGCAGCCAGCGACTTTCTACAGTTCCCGGGGAGCTGTTTTTT. The encoded protein is CASSQRLSTVPGELFF. The V call is TRBV4-3, the J call TRBJ2-2, with D hard to call. Germline assignment: CDR1 LGHNA and CDR2 YSLEER. Between the trimmed V and J ends, which lost 3 bases and 6 bases, there was a span of 17 bases. This CDR3 is built from 16 residues.

This clonotype was found many times. The CDR3 protein is CASTLSGSQFEQFF. CDR3 sequence (DNA): TGTGCCAGCACCCTTAGCGGGAGTCAGTTTGAGCAGTTCTTC. V gene TRBV12-3 or TRBV12-4 combines with J gene TRBJ2-1; 9 bases align to TRBD2. This CDR3 region has 14 residues. With V trimmed by 7 bases and J by 9 bases, 10 bases remained unmatched.

This clonotype has a handful of counts. The rearrangement uses TRBV7-2 and TRBJ2-7; maybe TRBD1 (5 bases). This CDR3 is 16 amino acids long. Germline CDR1 SGHTA, CDR2 FQGNSA. V gave up 1 base and J gave up 3 bases, with 16 bases separating them. CDR3 nucleotides: TGTGCCAGCAGCTTAGATGGGCAGGGAAACGGCTACGAGCAGTACTTC. Amino acids: CASSLDGQGNGYEQYF.

V gene TRBV4-3 combines with J gene TRBJ2-1, with D possibly TRBD2 on 6 matching bases. With 0 bases removed from V and 4 bases from J, the gap between germline ends came to 13 bases. Germline assignment: CDR1 LGHNA and CDR2 YSLEER. The CDR3 has 16 residues. The CDR3 is CASSQDLRENYNEQFF. CDR3 nucleotides: TGCGCCAGCAGCCAAGATCTCCGGGAGAATTACAATGAGCAGTTCTTC.

At least ten counts were recorded for this clonotype. CDR3 bases: TGCAGACCTAGCGACGGCTCCTACAATGAGCAGTTCTTC. Residues: CRPSDGSYNEQFF. This chain connects TRBV20-1 to TRBJ2-1; possible D gene TRBD2, 6 bases. The CDR3 runs to 13 residues. Germline CDR1 and CDR2: DFQATT and SNEGSKA (reference sequence).

The chain is built from TRBV15 and TRBJ1-5, with D possibly TRBD1 on 6 matching bases. CDR3 size: 15 residues. CDR1 and CDR2 from the germline V gene are LNHNV and YYDKDF (reference sequence). Trimming removed 5 bases at V and 5 bases at J, with 16 bases between. CDR3 protein: CATSALGGGDQPQHF. The DNA of the CDR3 is TGTGCCACCAGCGCCTTAGGAGGGGGGGATCAGCCCCAGCATTTT.

V gene TRBV4-3 combines with J gene TRBJ2-2; TRBD2 is a possible D gene (6 bases). Germline CDR1 is LGHNA and CDR2 is YSLEER. Deletions cut 0 bases from V and 1 base from J, with 12 bases between. The CDR3 totals 17 residues. The DNA for the CDR3 is TGCGCCAGCAGCCAAGATGTAGGTAGCGGGAACACCGGGGAGCTGTTTTTT. Encoded protein: CASSQDVGSGNTGELFF.

This clonotype occurred a few times. The chain uses TRBV10-1 and TRBJ2-2, with TRBD2 identical over 11 bases. V shed 6 bases and J 10 bases; nucleotides not matched to a gene: 4. CDR3 length: 13 amino acids. Germline CDR1 is WNHNN and CDR2 is SYGVQD (reference sequence). CDR3 sequence reads: CASRTSGTLELFF. For the CDR3, the DNA is TGCGCCAGCAGGACTAGCGGGACGCTGGAGCTGTTTTTT.

This clonotype was seen at least ten times. The chain recombines TRBV9 with TRBJ2-3, with unresolved D. V dropped 0 bases and J dropped 6 bases, with 2 bases sitting between them. Per germline, CDR1 SGDLS and CDR2 YYNGEE. The CDR3 sequence is 11 residues long. The CDR3 region is CASSVGDTQYF. The DNA of the CDR3 is TGTGCCAGCAGCGTAGGGGATACGCAGTATTTT. The complete variable domain, with remaining parts taken from reference TRBV9 and TRBJ2-3, reads DSGVTQTPKHLITATGQRVTLRCSPRSGDLSVYWYQQSLDQGLQFLIQYYNGEERAKGNILERFSAQQFPDLHSELNLSSLELGDSALYFCASSVGDTQYFGPGTRLTVL.

This clonotype was found many times. The rearrangement links TRBV20-1 to TRBJ2-4; D might be TRBD1 (5 bases). Trimming removed 6 bases from V and 9 bases from J, with 15 bases in between. The CDR3 has 12 amino acids. Germline V gene data show CDR1 as DFQATT and CDR2 as SNEGSKA (reference sequence). The CDR3 nucleotides are TGCAGTGCCCTTACAGGAGTTGGCATTCAGTACTTC. Its translation: CSALTGVGIQYF.

This clonotype was picked up a small number of times. The chain carries TRBV28 and TRBJ2-7, with D hard to call. The length of the CDR3 is 14 residues. Germline values: CDR1 MDHEN, CDR2 SYDVKM. V shed 2 bases and J shed 2 bases, with 10 bases lying between them. The DNA of the CDR3 is TGTGCCAGCAGTTTACGCCAGAGTACCTACGAGCAGTACTTC. Amino acid sequence: CASSLRQSTYEQYF.

This clonotype was seen more than once but under ten times. V usage is TRBV11-2 and J usage is TRBJ2-1; unclear D gene. The germline V gene has CDR1 SGHAT and CDR2 FQNNGV. The germline V and J ends were trimmed by 7 bases and 10 bases, with 14 bases remaining between them. The CDR3 has 12 amino acids. CDR3 coding DNA: TGTGCCAGCAAACGGCTGCAAGCCGAGCAGTTCTTC. It specifies CASKRLQAEQFF.

The chain is built from TRBV9 and TRBJ2-3; 8 bases map to TRBD1. This CDR3 is 15 amino acids long. Germline V gene lookup returns CDR1 SGDLS and CDR2 YYNGEE. The trim removed 0 bases at V and 1 base at J, leaving 1 base unmatched. The CDR3 loop reads CASSVAQGGTDTQYF. The CDR3 coding sequence is TGTGCCAGCAGCGTAGCACAGGGGGGCACAGATACGCAGTATTTT.

The chain uses TRBV11-2 and TRBJ2-3, with a tentative D call TRBD2 (6 bases). Looked up from germline, CDR1 is SGHAT and CDR2 is FQNNGV. The CDR3 is 15 residues long. V dropped 5 bases and J dropped 5 bases, with 17 bases sitting between them. Here the CDR3 reads CASSLGTSSQDTQYF. CDR3 nucleotide sequence: TGTGCCAGCAGCCTCGGGACTTCTTCGCAAGATACGCAGTATTTT.

This chain joins TRBV12-3 or TRBV12-4 and TRBJ2-7, with 9 bases aligning to TRBD2. The CDR3 runs 15 residues. Trimming cost V 6 bases and J 3 bases; bases outside gene matches: 9. CDR3 coding DNA: TGTGCCAGCAGCTCTTCAAGCGGGAGGATCTACGAGCAGTACTTC. Amino acids: CASSSSSGRIYEQYF.

This clonotype was recorded a few times. This chain connects TRBV6-2 or TRBV6-3 to TRBJ1-1, with D perhaps TRBD1 (5 bases). Per the germline V gene, CDR1 is MNHEY and CDR2 is SVGEGT. Trimming took 0 bases from V and 3 from J, leaving 11 bases between them. The CDR3 is 15 amino acids. CDR3 region: CASSYSGRADTEAFF. The CDR3 DNA is TGTGCCAGCAGTTACTCTGGCAGGGCGGACACTGAAGCTTTCTTT.

This CDR3 is CASGLTGNTEAFF. CDR3 coding DNA: TGTGCCAGCGGGTTGACAGGGAACACTGAAGCTTTCTTT. The chain joins TRBV7-9 to TRBJ1-1, with TRBD1 as a possible D gene (6 bases). V lost 8 bases and J lost 1, with 11 bases in between. The CDR3 covers 13 residues. Germline values: CDR1 SEHNR, CDR2 FQNEAQ (reference sequence).

This clonotype was seen at least ten times. J is TRBJ2-5 and V is TRBV12-3 or TRBV12-4; 8 bases match TRBD1. The CDR3 contains 12 residues. Trimming took 5 bases from V and 4 from J; bases not matched to a gene: 0. For the CDR3, the DNA is TGTGCCAGCAGTGACAGGGGAGAGACCCAGTACTTC. It specifies CASSDRGETQYF.

This clonotype was counted ten times or more. The gene calls are TRBV2 and TRBJ2-7; perhaps D is TRBD1 or TRBD2 (5 bases each). This CDR3 comprises 14 residues. Germline V gene data show CDR1 as SNHLY and CDR2 as FYNNEI. The V gene lost 6 bases and the J gene lost 4 bases, with 16 bases spanning the gap. The CDR3 spells CASRGTGLVYEQYF. CDR3 DNA: TGTGCCAGCAGGGGGACGGGGTTGGTTTACGAGCAGTACTTC.